One and the same sample provided the 12 T cell receptor beta chains below, sequenced in a study of blood T cell repertoires in COVID-19. Generated by immunoSEQ multiplex PCR, the TCRdb table keeps only in-frame clones and is missing some. This sample has more than 300,000 clones, with roughly nine tenths found just once. The sample consisted of peripheral blood. All receptors derive from a man aged 18 to 30 who had recovered from COVID-19.

This clone showed up just once. This sequence joins TRBV2 and TRBJ1-5; perhaps TRBD1 as D (6 bases). From germline, CDR1 is SNHLY and CDR2 FYNNEI. This CDR3 contains 14 residues. V gave up 6 bases and J gave up 1 base, with 10 bases separating them. Written as DNA, the CDR3 is TGTGCCAGCAGATACAGGGTCAGCAATCAGCCCCAGCATTTT. This gives the protein CASRYRVSNQPQHF. Drawing the rest from reference TRBV2 and TRBJ1-5, the complete variable domain is EPEVTQTPSHQVTQMGQEVILRCVPISNHLYFYWYRQILGQKVEFLVSFYNNEISEKSEIFDDQFSVERPDGSNFTLKIRSTKLEDSAMYFCASRYRVSNQPQHFGDGTRLSIL.

The chain has TRBV15 and TRBJ1-4; TRBD1 matches at 7 bases. Germline V gene lookup returns CDR1 LNHNV and CDR2 YYDKDF (reference sequence). The V and J ends lost 0 bases and 6 bases, in that order; junction bases with no gene match: 4. CDR3 size: 15 residues. This CDR3 reads CATSRDVGTDEKLFF. As DNA, the CDR3 is TGTGCCACCAGCAGAGATGTCGGGACAGATGAAAAACTGTTTTTT.

A single count supports this clone. The CDR3 sequence: CASSPKTVSYGYTF. CDR3 in DNA: TGTGCCAGCTCACCAAAGACAGTATCCTATGGCTACACCTTC. This sequence joins TRBV18 and TRBJ1-2; tentative D call: TRBD1 (5 bases). From germline, CDR1 is KGHSH and CDR2 LQKENI. Trimming left V 2 bases short and J 4 bases short, with 11 bases between. The CDR3 consists of 14 residues.

The chain's CDR3 is CASSLTGANYGYTF. Written as DNA, the CDR3 is TGTGCCAGCAGTCTGACGGGTGCTAACTATGGCTACACCTTC. This sequence joins TRBV27 and TRBJ1-2; D gene uncertain. The CDR3 extends over 14 amino acids. Germline CDR1 MNHEY, CDR2 SMNVEV (reference sequence). The ends were cut back, 5 bases at V and 0 bases at J, with 10 bases in the middle.

Comments on this clone: The same CDR3 also results from other DNA sequences found in this sample. The chain links TRBV9 to TRBJ2-1; D perhaps matches TRBD2 (6 bases). Between the trimmed V and J ends, which lost 0 bases and 8 bases, there was a span of 9 bases. The V gene's germline CDR1 is SGDLS and CDR2 YYNGEE. The CDR3 is 13 residues long. The CDR3 loop reads CASSVGSGDEQFF. The CDR3 DNA reads as TGTGCCAGCAGCGTAGGATCGGGAGATGAGCAGTTCTTC.

The rearrangement uses TRBV2 and TRBJ2-1; perhaps TRBD1 as D (5 bases). This CDR3 comprises 11 residues. CDR1 and CDR2 (germline): SNHLY, FYNNEI. V lost 6 bases and J 12 bases, leaving 12 bases between the germline ends. The CDR3 loop is CASSGLRGQFF. Here the CDR3 DNA reads TGTGCCAGCAGCGGTCTAAGGGGGCAGTTCTTC.

This rearrangement joins TRBV25-1 to TRBJ1-1; TRBD1 is a possible D gene (5 bases). The CDR3 is 15 residues long. CDR1 and CDR2 from the germline V gene are MGHDK and SYGVNS. Deletions cut 1 base from V and 4 bases from J, with 13 bases between. The CDR3 coding sequence is TGTGCCAGCAGTGAATCCATGGCGGGGGGCACTGAAGCTTTCTTT. Translation: CASSESMAGGTEAFF.

The chain couples TRBV19 to TRBJ2-7; TRBD1 matches 12 bases. V trimming: 5 bases; J trimming: 6 bases; junction bases outside the gene matches: 5. CDR3 length: 14 amino acids. Germline loops: CDR1 LNHDA, CDR2 SQIVND (reference sequence). CDR3 in amino acids: CASSFGTGGSEQYF. The CDR3 DNA reads as TGTGCCAGTAGTTTCGGGACAGGGGGCAGCGAGCAGTACTTC.

The J gene is TRBJ2-7, the V gene TRBV7-2; D is uncertain. This CDR3 region has 13 residues. V was clipped by 5 bases and J by 0 bases, with 8 bases between them. Germline CDR1 SGHTA, CDR2 FQGNSA. The CDR3 DNA reads TGTGCCAGCAGCCCACAGAGCTCCTACGAGCAGTACTTC. Amino acid sequence: CASSPQSSYEQYF. Complete variable domain (other parts from reference TRBV7-2 and TRBJ2-7): GAGVSQSPSNKVTEKGKDVELRCDPISGHTALYWYRQSLGQGLEFLIYFQGNSAPDKSGLPSDRFSAERTGGSVSTLTIQRTQQEDSAVYLCASSPQSSYEQYFGPGTRLTVT.

The chain couples TRBV7-6 to TRBJ2-7, with 7 bases aligning to TRBD1. The germline V gene encodes CDR1 SGHVS and CDR2 FNYEAQ. V shed 6 bases, J shed 0 bases, and the junction held 8 bases outside the gene matches. There are 15 residues in the CDR3. The CDR3 DNA sequence: TGTGCCAGCAGTCGGGACAGCCTTTACTCCTACGAGCAGTACTTC. Translating it yields CASSRDSLYSYEQYF.

The chain is built from TRBV10-2 and TRBJ1-6; tentatively, D is TRBD1 (5 bases). This CDR3 has 16 residues. Germline V lookup: CDR1 WSHSY, CDR2 SAAADI. The ends were cut back, 0 bases at V and 4 bases at J, with 10 bases in the middle. CDR3 sequence (DNA): TGCGCCAGCAGTGAGTCCTTAGACAGTTATAATTCACCCCTCCACTTT. Its translation is CASSESLDSYNSPLHF.

The V call is TRBV11-2, the J call TRBJ1-1; D remains unclear. V lost 5 bases and J lost 0, with 10 bases in between. Germline lookup yields CDR1 SGHAT and CDR2 FQNNGV. CDR3 length equals 14 residues. The CDR3, as DNA: TGTGCCAGCAGCGGATCACAGTTGAACACTGAAGCTTTCTTT. It codes for CASSGSQLNTEAFF.